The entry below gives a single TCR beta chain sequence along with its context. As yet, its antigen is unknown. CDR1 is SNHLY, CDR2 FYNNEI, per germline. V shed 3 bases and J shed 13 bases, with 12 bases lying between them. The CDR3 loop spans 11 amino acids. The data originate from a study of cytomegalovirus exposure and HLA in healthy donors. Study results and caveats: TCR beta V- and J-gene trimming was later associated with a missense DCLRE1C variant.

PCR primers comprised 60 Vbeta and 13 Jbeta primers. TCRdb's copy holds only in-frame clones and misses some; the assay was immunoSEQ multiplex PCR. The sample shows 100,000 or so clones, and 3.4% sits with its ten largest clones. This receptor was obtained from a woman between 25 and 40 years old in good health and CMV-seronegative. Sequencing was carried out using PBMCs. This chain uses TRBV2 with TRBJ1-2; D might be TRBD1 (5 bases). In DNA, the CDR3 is TGTGCCAGCAGTGATGACAGTCTGGGCACCTTC. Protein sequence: CASSDDSLGTF. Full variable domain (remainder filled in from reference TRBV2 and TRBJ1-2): EPEVTQTPSHQVTQMGQEVILRCVPISNHLYFYWYRQILGQKVEFLVSFYNNEISEKSEIFDDQFSVERPDGSNFTLKIRSTKLEDSAMYFCASSDDSLGTFGSGTRLTVV.